One and the same sample provided the 31 T cell receptor beta chains below, sequenced in a study of T cell repertoires in cytomegalovirus infection. From the reads, TCRdb called clonotypes with MiXCR, one entry per CDR3 protein. The table lists approximately 910,000 distinct CDR3 sequences, approximately 32% of them singletons. Their antigens remain unidentified. Sequenced material: cultured CD8+ T cells from PBMCs, taken from culture after CMV antigen stimulation. The receptors were sampled from a human donor in good health (CMV status not recorded). Some clones in this sample may be carry-over from other donors' samples.

V is TRBV2 and J is TRBJ1-2; D is ambiguous. The CDR3 has 14 residues. Per the germline V gene, CDR1 is SNHLY and CDR2 is FYNNEI. V dropped 7 bases and J dropped 4 bases, with 16 bases sitting between them. CDR3 residues: CASTPPRQTYGYTF. DNA for the CDR3: TGTGCCAGCACCCCCCCCCGGCAGACCTATGGCTACACCTTC. Combining the CDR3 with reference TRBV2 and TRBJ1-2 gives the whole variable domain EPEVTQTPSHQVTQMGQEVILRCVPISNHLYFYWYRQILGQKVEFLVSFYNNEISEKSEIFDDQFSVERPDGSNFTLKIRSTKLEDSAMYFCASTPPRQTYGYTFGSGTRLTVV.

The V and J genes are TRBV2 and TRBJ2-2; no firm D call. The V end lost 7 bases, the J end lost 1 base, and 4 bases lay between the germline ends. Germline loops: CDR1 SNHLY, CDR2 FYNNEI. CDR3 length: 12 residues. The DNA of the CDR3 is TGTGCCAGCATACAGAACACCGGGGAGCTGTTTTTT. Translating gives CASIQNTGELFF. The whole variable domain, filled in from reference TRBV2 and TRBJ2-2, reads EPEVTQTPSHQVTQMGQEVILRCVPISNHLYFYWYRQILGQKVEFLVSFYNNEISEKSEIFDDQFSVERPDGSNFTLKIRSTKLEDSAMYFCASIQNTGELFFGEGSRLTVL.

This clonotype was found a few times. The rearrangement uses TRBV27 and TRBJ2-6, with D unclear. CDR1 and CDR2 (germline): MNHEY, SMNVEV (reference sequence). V lost 7 bases and J lost 2, with 6 bases in between. CDR3 length equals 13 residues. As DNA, the CDR3 is TGTGCCAGCACAGCCCCTGGGGCCAACGTCCTGACTTTC. It codes for CASTAPGANVLTF.

The J gene is TRBJ2-1, the V gene TRBV7-6, with 10 positions matching TRBD1. V shed 2 bases and J 3 bases; nucleotides not matched to a gene: 10. Germline assignment: CDR1 SGHVS and CDR2 FNYEAQ. This CDR3 region has 18 residues. The CDR3 DNA sequence: TGTGCCAGCAGCTTATTTCAAAAGGGGACAGGGGACTACAATGAGCAGTTCTTC. It is translated as CASSLFQKGTGDYNEQFF.

V is TRBV12-3 or TRBV12-4 and J is TRBJ1-1; 10 bases agree with TRBD1. This CDR3 comprises 15 residues. V was pared by 6 bases and J by 0 bases, with 4 bases of the junction left unmatched. The CDR3 nucleotides are TGTGCCAGCAGACCTGGACAGGGGGTGAACACTGAAGCTTTCTTT. It encodes CASRPGQGVNTEAFF.

The count of this clonotype is one. V usage is TRBV28 and J usage is TRBJ1-6, with 9 bases that match TRBD1. The CDR3 extends over 16 amino acids. J was trimmed by 8 bases and V by 0 bases; bases with no gene match: 5. Germline V lookup: CDR1 MDHEN, CDR2 SYDVKM. The CDR3 spells CASSLWGDREDSPLHF. In DNA form, the CDR3 reads TGTGCCAGCAGTTTATGGGGGGACAGGGAAGATTCACCCCTCCACTTT.

The V gene is TRBV15, the J gene TRBJ2-7; D is possibly TRBD1 (6 bases). The length of the CDR3 is 13 residues. Germline CDR1 is LNHNV and CDR2 is YYDKDF (reference sequence). Trimming shortened V by 9 bases and J by 1 base, and 13 bases separated the two germline ends. CDR3 DNA sequence: TGTGCCACGTCGGACAGCCGATCCTACGAGCAGTACTTC. Translating gives CATSDSRSYEQYF.

This clonotype was counted ten times or more. V is TRBV7-9 and J is TRBJ1-2, with TRBD1 matching 8 bases. Losses at the gene ends were 5 bases for V and 7 bases for J; bases not matched to a gene: 15. CDR3 length: 16 amino acids. Germline V CDR1 and CDR2: SEHNR, FQNEAQ (reference sequence). CDR3 sequence: CASSHTFSDRARGYTF. CDR3 nucleotide sequence: TGTGCCAGCAGCCACACTTTCTCGGACAGGGCTCGTGGCTACACCTTC.

This clonotype has more than one count but fewer than ten. A read error may explain this, as a much larger clone is one base away. The chain has TRBV7-2 and TRBJ2-2; 9 nucleotides match TRBD1. The length of the CDR3 is 15 residues. CDR1 is SGHTA and CDR2 is FQGNSA in the germline V gene. The CDR3 bases are TGTGCCAACAGCTTAGGGACAGGGCACACCGGGGAGCTGTTTTTT. Amino acids: CANSLGTGHTGELFF. Full variable domain (missing parts from reference TRBV7-2 and TRBJ2-2): GAGVSQSPSNKVTEKGKDVELRCDPISGHTALYWYRQSLGQGLEFLIYFQGNSAPDKSGLPSDRFSAERTGGSVSTLTIQRTQQEDSAVYLCANSLGTGHTGELFFGEGSRLTVL.

The CDR3 nucleotides are TGTGCCACCTCGCTTAGCTCCTACAATGAGCAGTTCTTC. It yields the protein CATSLSSYNEQFF. The chain couples TRBV2 to TRBJ2-1; no firm D call. This CDR3 spans 13 amino acids. From germline, CDR1 is SNHLY and CDR2 FYNNEI. Trimming left V 10 bases short and J 0 bases short, with 10 bases between.

This clonotype was seen a handful of times. V usage is TRBV9 and J usage is TRBJ1-4, with 7 bases aligning to TRBD1. CDR1 and CDR2 (germline): SGDLS, YYNGEE. The CDR3 sequence is 15 residues long. The trim removed 2 bases at V and 3 bases at J, leaving 4 bases unmatched. CDR3 DNA sequence: TGTGCCAGCAGCGTCGAGGGGGCGGCTAATGAAAAACTGTTTTTT. The encoded protein is CASSVEGAANEKLFF.

This clonotype showed up just once. The J gene is TRBJ2-1, the V gene TRBV9; D gene unclear. The CDR3 extends over 16 amino acids. CDR1 is SGDLS and CDR2 is YYNGEE in the germline V gene. Deletions cut 0 bases from V and 1 base from J, with 11 bases between. For the CDR3, the DNA is TGTGCCAGCAGCGTAGTTGTGGGGTATTCCTACAATGAGCAGTTCTTC. It encodes CASSVVVGYSYNEQFF.

This chain joins TRBV5-6 and TRBJ2-7; 9 bases are shared with TRBD2. Germline CDR1 and CDR2: SGHDT and YYEEEE. V gave up 1 base and J gave up 2 bases; unmatched junction bases: 4. The CDR3 runs to 15 residues. The CDR3: CASSLPSGGPYEQYV. In DNA, the CDR3 is TGTGCCAGCAGCTTGCCGAGCGGGGGGCCCTACGAGCAGTACGTC.

This clonotype appeared many times. The chain uses TRBV7-9 and TRBJ2-1; possibly TRBD1 or TRBD2 for D (6 bases each). V was pared by 1 base and J by 9 bases, with 7 bases between. The CDR3 runs 12 residues. Germline V gives CDR1 SEHNR, CDR2 FQNEAQ (reference sequence). The CDR3 nucleotides are TGTGCCAGCAGCTTAGAGGGGGGTGAGCAGTTCTTC. Translating gives CASSLEGGEQFF. The full variable domain, rest sourced from reference TRBV7-9 and TRBJ2-1, is DTGVSQNPRHKITKRGQNVTFRCDPISEHNRLYWYRQTLGQGPEFLTYFQNEAQLEKSRLLSDRFSAERPKGSFSTLEIQRTEQGDSAMYLCASSLEGGEQFFGPGTRLTVL.

The chain has TRBV7-2 and TRBJ2-5; 7 bases match TRBD2. Germline-derived CDR1 and CDR2 are SGHTA and FQGNSA. The CDR3 contains 16 residues. The J segment lost 3 bases and the V segment lost 5 bases, leaving 12 bases of the junction unmatched. CDR3: CASSVLGSGSKETQYF. The CDR3, as DNA: TGTGCCAGCAGCGTGTTGGGTAGCGGGTCCAAAGAGACCCAGTACTTC.

This clonotype has at least ten counts. The rearrangement uses TRBV19 and TRBJ1-1; TRBD1 is a possible D gene (5 bases). Trimming shortened V by 7 bases and J by 1 base, and 16 bases separated the two germline ends. Germline V gives CDR1 LNHDA, CDR2 SQIVND (reference sequence). CDR3 length: 15 residues. DNA for the CDR3: TGTGCCAGTATCCCCCCTCCAGGGTCGAACACTGAAGCTTTCTTT. Protein sequence: CASIPPPGSNTEAFF.

J is TRBJ1-5 and V is TRBV11-2; D gene ambiguous. The CDR3 contains 13 residues. CDR1 is SGHAT and CDR2 is FQNNGV in the germline V gene. The ends were cut back, 5 bases at V and 9 bases at J, with 14 bases in the middle. The CDR3 sequence is CASSPGSGPPQHF. CDR3 nucleotides: TGTGCCAGCAGCCCCGGGTCTGGTCCGCCCCAGCATTTT.

The rearrangement joins TRBV5-8 to TRBJ1-1; D is perhaps TRBD1 (5 bases). The CDR3 consists of 13 residues. CDR1 SGHTS and CDR2 YDEGEE come from the germline V gene. The V and J ends lost 1 base and 5 bases respectively, with 9 bases between them. The CDR3 here is CASSLRGLTEAFF. CDR3 nucleotides: TGTGCCAGCAGCTTGAGGGGTCTTACTGAAGCTTTCTTT.

This chain joins TRBV25-1 and TRBJ1-1; the match to TRBD1 covers 7 bases. J lost 11 bases, V lost 5 bases, and 8 bases had no gene match. Germline CDR1 and CDR2: MGHDK and SYGVNS. The CDR3 loop spans 12 amino acids. The CDR3 DNA follows: TGTGCCAGCAGTTCCGGGACAGACAAGGCTTTCTTT. It codes for CASSSGTDKAFF.

This chain links TRBV4-1 with TRBJ1-5, with unresolved D. This CDR3 is 21 amino acids long. V was trimmed by 0 bases and J by 1 base, leaving 25 bases between them. Per germline, CDR1 MGHRA and CDR2 YSYEKL. The CDR3 nucleotides are TGCGCCAGCAGCCAAGATGTATTCCTCAACGCGGCTCACTCCAGCAATCAGCCCCAGCATTTT. Its translation is CASSQDVFLNAAHSSNQPQHF.

This clonotype was recorded a few times. The chain joins TRBV27 to TRBJ1-1; unclear D gene. CDR1 and CDR2 (germline): MNHEY, SMNVEV (reference sequence). The CDR3 consists of 14 residues. V was cut by 2 bases and J by 6 bases, with 13 bases left in between. The DNA for the CDR3 is TGTGCCAGCAGTTTAGGAATGGTAGGACCTGAAGCTTTCTTT. This encodes CASSLGMVGPEAFF.

As DNA, the CDR3 is TGTGCCAGCCTTGGGCAGGGGCACAACTATGGCTACACCTTC. This gives the protein CASLGQGHNYGYTF. The chain joins TRBV6-6 to TRBJ1-2, with D maybe TRBD1 (6 bases). The length of the CDR3 is 14 residues. Trimming pared 8 bases from V and 2 bases from J, leaving 15 bases between. Germline V gives CDR1 MNHNY, CDR2 SVGAGI (reference sequence).

This clonotype was observed a few times. The V call is TRBV12-3 or TRBV12-4, the J call TRBJ2-1, with D unclear. CDR3 length: 14 amino acids. Deletions cut 5 bases from V and 6 bases from J, with 14 bases between. As DNA, the CDR3 is TGTGCCAGCAGTCCCCCCCCCCGCGCCAATGAGCAGTTCTTC. This sequence encodes CASSPPPRANEQFF.

This clonotype was seen only a few times. The rearrangement uses TRBV6-1 and TRBJ1-1, with a possible D match to TRBD1 (5 bases). This CDR3 has 16 amino acids. The V gene's germline CDR1 is MNHNS and CDR2 SASEGT. Trimming took 2 bases from V and 0 from J, leaving 13 bases between them. The CDR3 spells CASSERRGGVNTEAFF. Written as DNA, the CDR3 is TGTGCCAGCAGTGAACGCCGGGGAGGGGTGAACACTGAAGCTTTCTTT.

In its sample, this clonotype was seen many times. This chain joins TRBV7-9 and TRBJ1-1, with D perhaps matching TRBD1 (5 bases). Germline values: CDR1 SEHNR, CDR2 FQNEAQ (reference sequence). Trimming took 2 bases from V and 5 from J, leaving 18 bases between them. CDR3 length: 16 amino acids. For the CDR3, the DNA is TGTGCCAGCAGCTTAAATTTAAGGCAGGGAGGGACTGAAGCTTTCTTT. This translates into CASSLNLRQGGTEAFF.

This clonotype was found a few times. The chain employs TRBV10-3 and TRBJ2-7; 13 bases fit TRBD2. V shed 4 bases and J 3 bases; nucleotides not matched to a gene: 0. The CDR3 spans 14 residues. Germline CDR1 reads ENHRY; CDR2 reads SYGVKD. The CDR3 nucleotides are TGTGCCATCAGTGGACTAGCGGGGGGCTACGAGCAGTACTTC. Protein sequence: CAISGLAGGYEQYF.

This clonotype was seen only a few times. The V and J genes are TRBV7-9 and TRBJ1-2; D unresolved. The CDR3 covers 13 residues. Trimming pared 3 bases from V and 4 bases from J, leaving 9 bases between. Germline lookup yields CDR1 SEHNR and CDR2 FQNEAQ (reference sequence). Written as DNA, the CDR3 is TGTGCCAGCAGCTTTCCTCGGACCTATGGCTACACCTTC. Translation gives CASSFPRTYGYTF.

The V call is TRBV6-1, the J call TRBJ2-7; a possible D gene is TRBD2 (5 bases). The V end was cut by 5 bases, the J end by 4 bases, with 12 bases between. Looked up from germline, CDR1 is MNHNS and CDR2 is SASEGT. There are 13 residues in the CDR3. CDR3 nucleotide sequence: TGTGCCAGCAGTTGGGCCCGGGATTACGAGCAGTACGTC. Protein product: CASSWARDYEQYV.

V gene TRBV6-6 combines with J gene TRBJ2-7, with a possible D match to TRBD1 (6 bases). The V end was cut by 4 bases, the J end by 5 bases, with 15 bases between. This CDR3 has 14 residues. The germline CDR1 and CDR2 sequences are MNHNY and SVGAGI (reference sequence). CDR3 protein: CASSFLQGRDEQYV. CDR3 coding DNA: TGTGCCAGCAGTTTCCTACAGGGTAGGGACGAGCAGTACGTC.

The sample holds a few counts of this clonotype. The V gene is TRBV6-6, the J gene TRBJ1-1, with D tentatively TRBD1 (6 bases). Germline V lookup: CDR1 MNHNY, CDR2 SVGAGI (reference sequence). CDR3 length: 15 residues. Trimming removed 5 bases from V and 0 bases from J, with 13 bases in between. The CDR3 region is CASSAPGQMNTEAFF. The CDR3 coding sequence is TGTGCCAGCAGTGCTCCCGGACAGATGAACACTGAAGCTTTCTTT.

The sample holds a few counts of this clonotype. The CDR3 loop is CASSWTRDRLIDTQYF. The CDR3 DNA reads TGTGCCAGTAGTTGGACTCGGGATCGCCTCATTGATACGCAGTATTTT. The chain joins TRBV19 to TRBJ2-3; tentatively, D is TRBD2 (5 bases). This CDR3 comprises 16 residues. Trimming pared 5 bases from V and 6 bases from J, leaving 21 bases between. Germline CDR1 is LNHDA and CDR2 is SQIVND (reference sequence). Full variable domain (missing parts from reference TRBV19 and TRBJ2-3): DGGITQSPKYLFRKEGQNVTLSCEQNLNHDAMYWYRQDPGQGLRLIYYSQIVNDFQKGDIAEGYSVSREKKESFPLTVTSAQKNPTAFYLCASSWTRDRLIDTQYFGPGTRLTVL.